A selection of T cell receptor beta chains follows, all from one sample in a study of a mutant IDH1 vaccine in newly diagnosed glioma. The data were produced by immunoSEQ multiplex PCR, yet TCRdb's version contains in-frame clones alone and is incomplete. The repertoire consists of 56,000 or so clones, with around 75% occurring once and the leading ten covering 5% to 6%. These receptors' targets are unknown. Sample: PBMCs, taken from a glioma patient whose treatment included an IDH1 peptide vaccine. The receptors were sampled from a man aged 45-65 years with glioma. Each CDR3 is given with its conserved first and last residue. Fields, in order: D gene, V gene, J gene, CDR3 protein. The D gene is left open where the match is weak.

NA	TRBV7-9	TRBJ1-1	CASSLSGNTEAFF
NA	TRBV27	TRBJ2-2	CASSLIQNTGELFF
NA	TRBV7-9	TRBJ2-7	CASSSDDSPLHYYEQYF
TRBD1	TRBV27	TRBJ2-2	CASSSGQANNGELFF
NA	TRBV14	TRBJ1-2	CASSLLSAYGYTF
NA	TRBV9	TRBJ2-1	CASSVGRDEQFF
NA	TRBV5-4	TRBJ1-1	CASSLGRANINTEAFF
TRBD1	TRBV4-1	TRBJ2-7	CASSHRQGHEQYF
NA	TRBV30	TRBJ1-1	CAGRVGENTEAFF
NA	TRBV9	TRBJ2-3	CASSSDRGVSDTQYF
NA	TRBV28	TRBJ2-3	CASSLASPGATDTQYF
NA	TRBV30	TRBJ2-7	CAWSVTRGSYEQYF
NA	TRBV9	TRBJ1-4	CASSVNPGWNEKLFF
NA	TRBV7-2	TRBJ1-5	CASSLGTRSDQPQHF
NA	TRBV7-9	TRBJ2-7	CASSLETVYEQYF
NA	TRBV7-9	TRBJ2-3	CASSFGRTVSTDTQYF
NA	TRBV6-4	TRBJ1-5	CASSEGSNQPQHF
NA	TRBV6-1	TRBJ1-5	CASKSTGNLNQPQHF
NA	TRBV7-9	TRBJ1-2	CASSPDGVMGGYTF
NA	TRBV2	TRBJ2-7	CASSEDRSYEQYF
NA	TRBV7-8	TRBJ1-2	CASSRLAMANYGYTF
NA	TRBV28	TRBJ1-5	CASSSRGYSNQPQHF
NA	TRBV6-5	TRBJ1-1	CASSYRRQGEAFF
NA	TRBV6-5	TRBJ1-5	CASSRGGNQPQHF
NA	TRBV19	TRBJ2-2	CASNHRVGGELFF
TRBD2	TRBV29-1	TRBJ2-5	CSVEKGTSGAQETQYF
TRBD1	TRBV6-1	TRBJ2-1	CASSADRGYEQFF
NA	TRBV5-4	NA	CASSSDRTYEQYF